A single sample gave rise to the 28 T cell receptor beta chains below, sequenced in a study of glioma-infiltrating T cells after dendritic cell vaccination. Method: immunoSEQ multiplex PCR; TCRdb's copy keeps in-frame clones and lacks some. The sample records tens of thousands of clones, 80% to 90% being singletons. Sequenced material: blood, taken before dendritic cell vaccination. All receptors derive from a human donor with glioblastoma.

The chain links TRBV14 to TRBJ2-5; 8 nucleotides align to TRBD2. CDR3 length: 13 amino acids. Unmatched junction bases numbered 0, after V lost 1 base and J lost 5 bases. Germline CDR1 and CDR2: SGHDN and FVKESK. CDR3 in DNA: TGTGCCAGCAGCCAAGCGGGAGGGGAGACCCAGTACTTC. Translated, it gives CASSQAGGETQYF.

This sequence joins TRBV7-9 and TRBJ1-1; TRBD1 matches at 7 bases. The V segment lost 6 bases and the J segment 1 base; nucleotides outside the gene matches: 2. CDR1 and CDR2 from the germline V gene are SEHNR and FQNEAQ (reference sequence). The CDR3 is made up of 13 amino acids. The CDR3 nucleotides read TGTGCCAGCAGACAGGGGACGAACACTGAAGCTTTCTTT. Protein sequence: CASRQGTNTEAFF.

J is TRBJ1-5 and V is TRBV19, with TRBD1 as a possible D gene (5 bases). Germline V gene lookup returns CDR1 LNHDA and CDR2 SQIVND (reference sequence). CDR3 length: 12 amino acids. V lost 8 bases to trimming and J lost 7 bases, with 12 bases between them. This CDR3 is CASQRGGQPQHF. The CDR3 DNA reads TGTGCCAGTCAAAGGGGAGGGCAGCCCCAGCATTTT.

CDR3 nucleotide sequence: TGTGCCAGCAGCTCTTTCGTCGGGGTTACCTACAATGAGCAGTTCTTC. Protein: CASSSFVGVTYNEQFF. This chain uses TRBV7-3 with TRBJ2-1; a possible D gene is TRBD2 (5 bases). The germline gives CDR1 SGHTA, CDR2 FQGTGA. This CDR3 region has 16 residues. V gave up 4 bases and J gave up 2 bases, with 15 bases separating them.

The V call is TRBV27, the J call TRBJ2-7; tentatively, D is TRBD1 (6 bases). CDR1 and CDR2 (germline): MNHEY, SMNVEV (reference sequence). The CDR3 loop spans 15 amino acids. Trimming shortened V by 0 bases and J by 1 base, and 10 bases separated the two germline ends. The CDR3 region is CASSLSGGRSYEQYF. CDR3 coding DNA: TGTGCCAGCAGTTTATCAGGGGGAAGGTCCTACGAGCAGTACTTC.

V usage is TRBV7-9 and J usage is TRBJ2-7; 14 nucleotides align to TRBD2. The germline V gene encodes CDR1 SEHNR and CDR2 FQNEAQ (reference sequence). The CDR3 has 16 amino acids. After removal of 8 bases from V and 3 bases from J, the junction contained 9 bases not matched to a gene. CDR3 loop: CASVPGLAGEGYEQYF. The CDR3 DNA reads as TGTGCCAGCGTTCCGGGACTAGCGGGAGAGGGCTACGAGCAGTACTTC.

The CDR3 protein is CSVESVDSEKYEQYF. The CDR3 DNA reads TGCAGCGTAGAATCCGTGGACAGCGAAAAATACGAGCAGTACTTC. The V and J genes are TRBV29-1 and TRBJ2-7; maybe TRBD1 (6 bases). The germline CDR1 and CDR2 sequences are SQVTM and ANQGSEA. The CDR3 has 15 amino acids. V lost 6 bases, J lost 4 bases, and 22 bases lay in between.

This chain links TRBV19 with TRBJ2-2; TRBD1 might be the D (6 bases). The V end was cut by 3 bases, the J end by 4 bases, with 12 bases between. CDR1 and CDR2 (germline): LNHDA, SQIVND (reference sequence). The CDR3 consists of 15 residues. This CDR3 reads CASSIKAGATGELFF. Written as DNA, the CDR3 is TGTGCCAGTAGTATCAAGGCAGGGGCCACCGGGGAGCTGTTTTTT.

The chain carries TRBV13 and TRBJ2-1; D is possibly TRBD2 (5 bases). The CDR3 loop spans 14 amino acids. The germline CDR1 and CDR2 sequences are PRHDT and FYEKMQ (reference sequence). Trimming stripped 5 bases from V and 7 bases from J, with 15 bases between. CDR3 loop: CASSPKGGPNEQFF. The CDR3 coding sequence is TGTGCCAGCAGCCCTAAAGGCGGGCCGAATGAGCAGTTCTTC.

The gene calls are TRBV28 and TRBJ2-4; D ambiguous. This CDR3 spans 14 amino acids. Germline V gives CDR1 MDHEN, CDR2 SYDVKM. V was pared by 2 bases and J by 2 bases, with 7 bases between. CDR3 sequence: CASSLEQTKNIQYF. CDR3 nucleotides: TGTGCCAGCAGTTTAGAACAGACCAAAAACATTCAGTACTTC.

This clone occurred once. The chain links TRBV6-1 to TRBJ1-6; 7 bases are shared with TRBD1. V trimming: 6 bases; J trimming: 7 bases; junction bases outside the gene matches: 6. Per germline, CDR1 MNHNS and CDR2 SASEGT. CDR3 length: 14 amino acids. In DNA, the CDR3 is TGTGCCAGCAGAGCCGGGACAGAGAATTCACCCCTCCACTTT. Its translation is CASRAGTENSPLHF.

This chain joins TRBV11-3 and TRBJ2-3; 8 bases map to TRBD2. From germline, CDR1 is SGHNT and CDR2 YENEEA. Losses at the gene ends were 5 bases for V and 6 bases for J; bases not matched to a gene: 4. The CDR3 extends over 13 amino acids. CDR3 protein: CASSGTRRDTQYF. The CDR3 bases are TGTGCCAGCAGCGGGACTAGACGGGATACGCAGTATTTT.

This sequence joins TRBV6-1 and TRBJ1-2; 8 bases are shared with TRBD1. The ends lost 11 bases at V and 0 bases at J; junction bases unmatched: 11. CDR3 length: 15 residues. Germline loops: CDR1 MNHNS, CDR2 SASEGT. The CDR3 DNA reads TGTGCCGCTGGGACAGGCCAATTTTCTAACTATGGCTACACCTTC. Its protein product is CAAGTGQFSNYGYTF.

CDR3 nucleotides: TGTGCCAGCCTGGGACAGGGGACTAACTATGGCTACACCTTC. Translation: CASLGQGTNYGYTF. The gene calls are TRBV28 and TRBJ1-2; 10 bases align to TRBD1. Germline V gene data show CDR1 as MDHEN and CDR2 as SYDVKM. V lost 8 bases and J lost 0; bases outside the gene matches: 3. The CDR3 length is 14 residues.

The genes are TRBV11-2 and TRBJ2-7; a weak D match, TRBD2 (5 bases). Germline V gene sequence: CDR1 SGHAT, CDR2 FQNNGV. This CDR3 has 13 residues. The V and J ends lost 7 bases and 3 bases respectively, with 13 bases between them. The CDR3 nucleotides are TGTGCCAGCACGGAGGCCCTCCACTACGAGCAGTACTTC. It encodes CASTEALHYEQYF.

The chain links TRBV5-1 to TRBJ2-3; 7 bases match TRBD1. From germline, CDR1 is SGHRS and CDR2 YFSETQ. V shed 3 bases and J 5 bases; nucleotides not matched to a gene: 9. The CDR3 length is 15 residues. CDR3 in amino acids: CASSSTGKMGDTQYF. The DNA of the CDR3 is TGCGCCAGCAGCTCGACAGGGAAAATGGGAGATACGCAGTATTTT.

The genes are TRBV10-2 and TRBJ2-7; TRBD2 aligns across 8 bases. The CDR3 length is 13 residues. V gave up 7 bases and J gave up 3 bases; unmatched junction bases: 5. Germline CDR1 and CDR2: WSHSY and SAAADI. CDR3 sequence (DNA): TGCGCCAGCACCTTAGCGGGGAACTACGAGCAGTACTTC. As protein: CASTLAGNYEQYF.

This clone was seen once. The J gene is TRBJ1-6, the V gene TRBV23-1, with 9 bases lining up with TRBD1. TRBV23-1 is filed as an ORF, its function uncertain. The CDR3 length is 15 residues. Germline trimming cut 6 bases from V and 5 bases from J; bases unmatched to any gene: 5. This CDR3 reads CASRDRGGHNSPLHF. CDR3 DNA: TGCGCCAGCAGGGACAGGGGTGGCCATAATTCACCCCTCCACTTT.

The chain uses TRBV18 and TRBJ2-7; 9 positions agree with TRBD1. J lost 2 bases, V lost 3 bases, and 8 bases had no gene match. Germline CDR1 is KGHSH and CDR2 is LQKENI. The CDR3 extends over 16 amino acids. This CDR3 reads CASSPAGTGKTYEQYF. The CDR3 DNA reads TGTGCCAGCTCACCTGCCGGGACAGGGAAAACCTACGAGCAGTACTTC.

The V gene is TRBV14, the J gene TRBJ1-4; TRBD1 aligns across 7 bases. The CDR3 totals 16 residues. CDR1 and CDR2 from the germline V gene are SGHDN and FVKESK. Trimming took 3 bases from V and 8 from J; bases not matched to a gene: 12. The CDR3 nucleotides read TGTGCCAGCAGCCATGGAAGACAGGGAAATCTGGAAAAACTGTTTTTT. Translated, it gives CASSHGRQGNLEKLFF.

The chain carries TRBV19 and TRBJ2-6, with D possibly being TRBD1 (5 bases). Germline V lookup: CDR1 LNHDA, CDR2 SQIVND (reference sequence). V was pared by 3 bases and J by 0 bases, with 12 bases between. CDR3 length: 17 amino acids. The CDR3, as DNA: TGTGCCAGTAGTATGGATTTCCAGGGCTCTGGGGCCAACGTCCTGACTTTC. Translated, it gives CASSMDFQGSGANVLTF.

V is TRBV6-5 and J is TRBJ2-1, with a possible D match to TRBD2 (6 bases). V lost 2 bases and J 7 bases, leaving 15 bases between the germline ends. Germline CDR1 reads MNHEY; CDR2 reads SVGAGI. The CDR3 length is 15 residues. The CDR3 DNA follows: TGTGCCAGCAGTTACCAGGCCGGGAGTAGTAATGAGCAGTTCTTC. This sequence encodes CASSYQAGSSNEQFF.

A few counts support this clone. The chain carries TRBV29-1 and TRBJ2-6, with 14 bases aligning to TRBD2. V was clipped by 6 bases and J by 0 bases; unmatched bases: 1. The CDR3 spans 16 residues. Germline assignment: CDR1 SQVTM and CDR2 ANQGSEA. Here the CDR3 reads CSVGLAGGSGANVLTF. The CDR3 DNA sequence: TGCAGCGTAGGACTAGCGGGGGGCTCTGGGGCCAACGTCCTGACTTTC.

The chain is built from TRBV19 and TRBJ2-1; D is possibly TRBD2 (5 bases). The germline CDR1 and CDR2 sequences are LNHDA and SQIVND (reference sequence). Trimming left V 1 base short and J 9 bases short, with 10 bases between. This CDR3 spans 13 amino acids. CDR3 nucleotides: TGTGCCAGTAGTATAGGAGAGGGAGCTGAGCAGTTCTTC. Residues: CASSIGEGAEQFF.

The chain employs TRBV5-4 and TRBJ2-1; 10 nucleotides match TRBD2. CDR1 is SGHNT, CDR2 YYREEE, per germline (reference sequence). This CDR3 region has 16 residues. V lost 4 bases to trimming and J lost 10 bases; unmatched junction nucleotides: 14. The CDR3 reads CASSPRETSGMHEQFF. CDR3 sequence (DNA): TGTGCCAGCAGCCCCCGAGAAACTAGCGGGATGCACGAGCAGTTCTTC.

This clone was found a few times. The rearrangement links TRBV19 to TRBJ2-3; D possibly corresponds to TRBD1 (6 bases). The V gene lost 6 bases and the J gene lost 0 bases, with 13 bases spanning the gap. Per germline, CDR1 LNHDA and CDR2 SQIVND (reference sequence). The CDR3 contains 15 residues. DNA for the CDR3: TGTGCCAGTAGCACCGGGACACATAGCACAGATACGCAGTATTTT. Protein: CASSTGTHSTDTQYF.

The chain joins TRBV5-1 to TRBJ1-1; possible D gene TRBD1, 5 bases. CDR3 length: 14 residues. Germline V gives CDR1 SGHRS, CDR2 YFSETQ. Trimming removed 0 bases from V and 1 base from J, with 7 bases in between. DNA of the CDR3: TGCGCCAGCAGCTTGGGAACAGGGAACACTGAAGCTTTCTTT. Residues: CASSLGTGNTEAFF.

The CDR3 loop reads CAWRAMGADLAFF. The CDR3 nucleotides read TGTGCCTGGAGGGCAATGGGAGCTGATTTGGCTTTCTTT. The V gene is TRBV30, the J gene TRBJ1-1; D remains unclear. V gave up 3 bases and J gave up 11 bases, with 19 bases separating them. The CDR3 has 13 amino acids. Per germline, CDR1 GTSNPN and CDR2 SVGIG (reference sequence).